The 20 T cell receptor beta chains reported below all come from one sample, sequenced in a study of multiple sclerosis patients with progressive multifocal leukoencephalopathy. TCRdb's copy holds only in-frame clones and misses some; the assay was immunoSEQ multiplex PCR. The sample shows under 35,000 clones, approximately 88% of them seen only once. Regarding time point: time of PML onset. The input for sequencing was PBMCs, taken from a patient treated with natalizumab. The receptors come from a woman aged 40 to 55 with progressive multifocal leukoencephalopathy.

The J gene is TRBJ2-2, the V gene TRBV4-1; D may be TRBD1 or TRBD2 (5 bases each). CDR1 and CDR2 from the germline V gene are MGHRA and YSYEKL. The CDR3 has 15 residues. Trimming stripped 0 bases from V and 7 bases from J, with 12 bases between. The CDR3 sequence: CASSQEGTLRGELFF. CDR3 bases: TGCGCCAGCAGCCAAGAGGGGACCCTCCGCGGGGAGCTGTTTTTT.

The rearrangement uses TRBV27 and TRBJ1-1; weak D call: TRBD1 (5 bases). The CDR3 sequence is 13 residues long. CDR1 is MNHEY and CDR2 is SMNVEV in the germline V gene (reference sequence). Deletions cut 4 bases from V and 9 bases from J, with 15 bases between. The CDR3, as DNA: TGTGCCAGCAGTTCCCGACTCGGGGGGAAAGCTTTCTTT. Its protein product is CASSSRLGGKAFF.

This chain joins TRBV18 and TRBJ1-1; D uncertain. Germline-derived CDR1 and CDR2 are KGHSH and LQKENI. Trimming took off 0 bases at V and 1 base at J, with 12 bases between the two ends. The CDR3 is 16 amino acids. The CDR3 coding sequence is TGTGCCAGCTCACCACCAAGTACACCAGCGAACACTGAAGCTTTCTTT. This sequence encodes CASSPPSTPANTEAFF.

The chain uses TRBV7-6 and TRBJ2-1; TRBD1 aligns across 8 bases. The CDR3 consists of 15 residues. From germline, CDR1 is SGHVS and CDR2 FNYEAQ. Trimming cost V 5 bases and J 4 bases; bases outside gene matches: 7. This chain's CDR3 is CASSARTGIYNEQFF. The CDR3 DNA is TGTGCCAGCAGCGCCCGGACAGGGATATACAATGAGCAGTTCTTC.

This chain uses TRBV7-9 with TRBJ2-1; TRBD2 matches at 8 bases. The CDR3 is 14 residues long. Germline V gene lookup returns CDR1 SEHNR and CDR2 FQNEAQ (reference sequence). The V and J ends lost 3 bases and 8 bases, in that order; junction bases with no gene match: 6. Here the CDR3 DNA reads TGTGCCAGCAGCTTTCCCGGGGGGGCCGATGAGCAGTTCTTC. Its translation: CASSFPGGADEQFF.

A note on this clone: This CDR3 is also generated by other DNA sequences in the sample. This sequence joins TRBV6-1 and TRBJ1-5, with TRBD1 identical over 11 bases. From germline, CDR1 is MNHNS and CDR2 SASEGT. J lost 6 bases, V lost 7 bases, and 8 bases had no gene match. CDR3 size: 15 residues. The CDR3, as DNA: TGTGCCAGCACGCCCGGGACAGGGGGACGTCAGCCCCAGCATTTT. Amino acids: CASTPGTGGRQPQHF.

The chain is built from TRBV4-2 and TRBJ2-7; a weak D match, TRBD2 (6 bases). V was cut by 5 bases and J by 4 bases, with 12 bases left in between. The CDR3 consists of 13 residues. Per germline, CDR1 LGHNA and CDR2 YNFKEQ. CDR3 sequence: CASSKSGQYEQYF. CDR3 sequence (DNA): TGTGCCAGCAGCAAGAGCGGGCAGTACGAGCAGTACTTC.

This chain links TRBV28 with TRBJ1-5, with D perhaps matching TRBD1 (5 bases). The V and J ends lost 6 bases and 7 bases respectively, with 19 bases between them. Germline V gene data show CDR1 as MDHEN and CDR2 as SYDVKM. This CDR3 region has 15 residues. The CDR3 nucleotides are TGTGCCAGCAGCCCAAAGGGGTTTAAGGGACAGCCCCAGCATTTT. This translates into CASSPKGFKGQPQHF.

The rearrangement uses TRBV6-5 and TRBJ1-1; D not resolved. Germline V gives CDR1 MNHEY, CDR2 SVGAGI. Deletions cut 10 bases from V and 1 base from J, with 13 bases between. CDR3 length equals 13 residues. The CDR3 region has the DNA TGTGCCACGGTGGATCTCCAGAACACTGAAGCTTTCTTT. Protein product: CATVDLQNTEAFF.

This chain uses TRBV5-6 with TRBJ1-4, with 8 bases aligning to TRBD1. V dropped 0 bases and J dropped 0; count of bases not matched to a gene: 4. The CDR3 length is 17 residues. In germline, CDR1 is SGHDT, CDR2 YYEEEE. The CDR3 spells CASSLGRGLATNEKLFF. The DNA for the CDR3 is TGTGCCAGCAGCTTGGGCAGGGGGCTTGCAACTAATGAAAAACTGTTTTTT.

CDR3: CASSIEEGFSNQPQHF. The CDR3, as DNA: TGTGCCAGTAGTATAGAGGAGGGATTCAGCAATCAGCCCCAGCATTTT. The V and J genes are TRBV19 and TRBJ1-5; unclear D gene. V was pared by 0 bases and J by 1 base, with 10 bases between. CDR3 size: 16 residues. The V gene's germline CDR1 is LNHDA and CDR2 SQIVND (reference sequence). Supplemented by reference TRBV19 and TRBJ1-5, the full variable domain reads DGGITQSPKYLFRKEGQNVTLSCEQNLNHDAMYWYRQDPGQGLRLIYYSQIVNDFQKGDIAEGYSVSREKKESFPLTVTSAQKNPTAFYLCASSIEEGFSNQPQHFGDGTRLSIL.

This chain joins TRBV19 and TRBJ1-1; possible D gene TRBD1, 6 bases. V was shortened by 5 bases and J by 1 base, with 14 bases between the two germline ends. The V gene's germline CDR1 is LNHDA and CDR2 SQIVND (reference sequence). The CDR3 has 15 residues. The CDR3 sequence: CASSLGQTSNTEAFF. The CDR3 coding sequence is TGTGCCAGTAGTCTCGGACAGACCTCGAACACTGAAGCTTTCTTT.

CDR3 nucleotide sequence: TGCAGCGTTCGGGGCCAGGGGAACACCATATATTTT. It encodes CSVRGQGNTIYF. The chain joins TRBV29-1 to TRBJ1-3; D is possibly TRBD1 (6 bases). Trimming shortened V by 5 bases and J by 7 bases, and 12 bases separated the two germline ends. Germline V gene sequence: CDR1 SQVTM, CDR2 ANQGSEA. This CDR3 has 12 residues.

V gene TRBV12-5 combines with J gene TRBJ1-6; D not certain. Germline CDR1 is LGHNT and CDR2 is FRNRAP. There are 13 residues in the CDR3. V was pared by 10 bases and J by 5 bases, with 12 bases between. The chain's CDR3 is CATSGPNNSPLHF. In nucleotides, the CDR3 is TGTGCTACTTCCGGGCCCAATAATTCACCCCTCCACTTT.

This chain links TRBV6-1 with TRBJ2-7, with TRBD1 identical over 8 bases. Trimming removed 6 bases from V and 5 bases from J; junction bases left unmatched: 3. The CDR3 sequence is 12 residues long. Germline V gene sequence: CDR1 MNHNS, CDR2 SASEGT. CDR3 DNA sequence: TGTGCCAGCAGCCTGACAGGGGACGAGCAGTACTTC. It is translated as CASSLTGDEQYF.

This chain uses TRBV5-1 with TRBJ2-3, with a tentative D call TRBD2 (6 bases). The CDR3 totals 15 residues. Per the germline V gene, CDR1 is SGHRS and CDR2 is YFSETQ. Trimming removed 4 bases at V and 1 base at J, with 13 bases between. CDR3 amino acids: CASSRGGYGTDTQYF. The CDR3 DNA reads TGCGCCAGCAGCAGGGGAGGTTACGGCACAGATACGCAGTATTTT.

The CDR3 DNA is TGTGCAAGTCGCGGACGTGGGGTCGGGGGGCGAGGATACGAGCAGTACTTC. This gives the protein CASRGRGVGGRGYEQYF. This rearrangement joins TRBV12-2 to TRBJ2-7; TRBD2 is the table's D call and was not checked against the DNA. TRBV12-2 counts as a pseudogene. The CDR3 covers 17 residues.

CDR3 in amino acids: CASSSGTPYTEAFF. DNA for the CDR3: TGTGCCAGTAGCTCCGGGACACCATACACTGAAGCTTTCTTT. The chain combines TRBV19 with TRBJ1-1; weak D call: TRBD1 (6 bases). Germline V CDR1 and CDR2: LNHDA, SQIVND (reference sequence). Trimming stripped 6 bases from V and 3 bases from J, with 14 bases between. The CDR3 runs 14 residues. The full variable domain, completed using reference TRBV19 and TRBJ1-1, is DGGITQSPKYLFRKEGQNVTLSCEQNLNHDAMYWYRQDPGQGLRLIYYSQIVNDFQKGDIAEGYSVSREKKESFPLTVTSAQKNPTAFYLCASSSGTPYTEAFFGQGTRLTVV.

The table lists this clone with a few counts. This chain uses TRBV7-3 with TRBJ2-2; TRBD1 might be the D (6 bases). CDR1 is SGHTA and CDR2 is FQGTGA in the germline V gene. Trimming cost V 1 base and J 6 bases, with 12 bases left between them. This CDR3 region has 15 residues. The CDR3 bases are TGTGCCAGCAGCTTAAATTCAGGGGCCCCCGGGGAGCTGTTTTTT. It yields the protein CASSLNSGAPGELFF.

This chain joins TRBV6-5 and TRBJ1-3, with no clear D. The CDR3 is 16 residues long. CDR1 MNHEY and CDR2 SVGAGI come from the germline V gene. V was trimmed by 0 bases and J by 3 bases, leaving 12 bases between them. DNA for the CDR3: TGTGCCAGCAGTTACTCGATCAGGAGCGATGGAAACACCATATATTTT. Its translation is CASSYSIRSDGNTIYF.